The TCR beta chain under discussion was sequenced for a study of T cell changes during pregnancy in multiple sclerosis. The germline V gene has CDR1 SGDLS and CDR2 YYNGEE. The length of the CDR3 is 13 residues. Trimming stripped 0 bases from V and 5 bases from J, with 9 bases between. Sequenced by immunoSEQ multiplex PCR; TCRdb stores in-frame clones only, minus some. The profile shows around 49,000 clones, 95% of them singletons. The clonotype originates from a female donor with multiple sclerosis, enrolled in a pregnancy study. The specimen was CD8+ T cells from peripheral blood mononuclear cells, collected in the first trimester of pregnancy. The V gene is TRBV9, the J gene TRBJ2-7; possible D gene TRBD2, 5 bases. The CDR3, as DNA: TGTGCCAGCAGCGTAGATTGGCGGGACGAGCAGTACTTC. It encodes CASSVDWRDEQYF.